This TCR beta chain is drawn from a study of blood T cell repertoires in COVID-19 (dated by TCRdb to the early 2020s). Regarding the complete study: Samples covering the acute and convalescent phases of COVID-19 were provided by collaborators in the United States, Italy and Spain. Subjects who had been exposed to COVID-19, were actively infected with it, or had recovered from it provided the deeply sampled blood TCRbeta repertoires that made up the dataset. The samples were drawn from two sources: the first 160 participants of the ongoing ImmuneRACE study, and 1,000 to 1,500 subjects contributed by 6 global collaborators. The prospective study material was composed of cDNA or gDNA derived from T cells, B-cell-depleted T cells, or PBMCs. Where available, HLA class I and class II types were obtained from metadata supplied by the sample provider rather than from assay-based typing. The sample metadata nearly always contained a de-identified subject ID, COVID-19 status, age in years and sex. The repertoires were released in a freely available public database meant as a resource for research on the immune response to SARS-CoV-2. Broad study findings and their caveats: Clinical and demographic metadata were provided uncurated, with the amount varying by source and participant.

TCRbeta CDR3 regions were amplified from genomic DNA using the immunoSEQ Assay, a bias-controlled multiplex PCR. Turning to the authors' computational methods: Nucleated cell counts per sample were estimated from amplification of reference gene primers within the assay. To quantify the absolute abundance of each unique TCRbeta CDR3 rearrangement, sequence reads were collapsed and filtered. For each sample, productive Simpson clonality was calculated as the square root of Simpson's diversity index over productive rearrangements. In its TCRdb copy, this immuneACCESS table keeps in-frame sequences only and misses some clones. Where compared with another copy, unresolved V genes explain less than half of these, and the others have no known cause. V and J calls and clone size are as listed in that table; D and trimming were resolved from the DNA. The sample data list 120,000 or so clones, and nearly 90% of these were observed just once. 3.5% to 4.5% of the sample is in the top ten clones.

The germline V end is reduced by 2 bases and the J end by 2 bases; junction bases left unmatched: 5. Taken from cysteine to phenylalanine, the CDR3 has 16 residues. Solely the CDR3 DNA is kept, with 48 bases framed from the first base. Looking up the germline V gene yields CDR1 MGHRA and CDR2 YSYEKL. One collaborating source in Seattle enrolled patients during active infection and followed them longitudinally through the course of disease. Each collaborating institution followed its own protocols to collect whole blood in K2EDTA tubes. Collaborator samples were shipped for TCRbeta analysis as frozen whole blood, isolated PBMCs, or DNA extracted from either sample type. As to this clone: The target of this receptor is not known. There are no base qualities to consult, and no much larger clone falls within one base.

In this chain, TRBV4-1 is recombined with TRBJ2-5; TRBD1 matches 10 bases in the middle. The sequenced material came from peripheral blood. The sequence was collected from a woman aged 55-75 years with COVID-19, enrolled during active disease. The DNA sequence is TGCGCCAGCAGCCAAACCGGGACAGGGGCACAAGAGACCCAGTACTTC. Its protein is CASSQTGTGAQETQYF.